The sequence of this T cell receptor (beta chain) was determined in a study of T-cell memory formation after mild COVID-19. About this clonotype itself: The antigen remains unidentified.

Libraries for TCRalpha and TCRbeta carried sample barcodes and unique molecular identifiers via 5'RACE. A single record per CDR3 protein comes from TCRdb applying MiXCR to the 5' RACE reads. Among over 35,000 distinct CDR3 sequences listed, roughly 9.8% were seen once. Trimming removed 3 bases at V and 3 bases at J, with 9 bases between. The CDR3 is 12 amino acids. Per the germline V gene, CDR1 is GTSNPN and CDR2 is SVGIG (reference sequence). General study points: From day 15 to 85, contracting clones were balanced between CD4 and CD8, whereas later expanders leaned toward CD4+. Some SARS-CoV-2-responding clones were already detected in memory before infection.

The chain joins TRBV30 to TRBJ2-7; D unresolved. This receptor was obtained from an adult woman who had mild COVID-19 (a few samples of this study predate the infection). Cell type and time point are not known. The sample comprised PBMCs or a T cell subset sorted from them (not recorded which). The CDR3 DNA sequence: TGTGCCTGGAGCTACAGTCTCTACGAGCAGTACTTC. The encoded protein is CAWSYSLYEQYF.